This T cell receptor (beta chain) was identified during a study of CD8 T cells in ankylosing spondylitis. Per germline, CDR1 DFQATT and CDR2 SNEGSKA (reference sequence). This CDR3 spans 14 amino acids. The V gene lost 0 bases and the J gene lost 4 bases, with 12 bases spanning the gap. In this sample, this clonotype turned up a few times. Its matching antigen is unknown. Findings and limits, study-wide: Characteristic of ankylosing spondylitis blood, it appeared, was a TCR beta motif comprising eight highly homologous variants. Clones linked to disease, bearing a CD8+ phenotype, were relatively rare in peripheral blood. Reactive arthritis synovial fluid and blood were previously reported to contain some motif variants. Reported data indicate significant enrichment of disease-linked clones within matched ankylosing spondylitis synovial fluid.

Libraries for TCR beta were made by quantitative 5'-RACE with molecular barcodes. From the 5' RACE reads, TCRdb called clonotypes with MiXCR, one entry per CDR3 protein. There are over 400,000 distinct CDR3 sequences in the sample; 20% to 30% occur only once, and about 0.89% lies in the top ten. This TCR was recovered from a male donor with ankylosing spondylitis. The chain carries TRBV20-1 and TRBJ2-5; D perhaps matches TRBD2 (5 bases). The sequencing sample was made of blood, either unsorted or a sorted T cell fraction (not recorded which). Here the CDR3 reads CSARDVGAGETQYF. The DNA of the CDR3 is TGCAGTGCTAGAGATGTGGGAGCAGGAGAGACCCAGTACTTC.